Shown below are 19 T cell receptor beta chains from a single sample sequenced in a study of tumor-infiltrating lymphocytes in primary liver carcinoma (dated by TCRdb to the late 2010s). Total RNA and DNA were co-extracted from 20-30 mg of bulk tissue with the AllPrep DNA/RNA mini kit, without cell sorting. Sequencing was carried out with an Illumina HiSeq 2500. Using a constant-region primer and ProtoScript II reverse transcriptase, TCRbeta-specific cDNA was reverse-transcribed from about 460 ng total RNA. Three nested multiplex PCR rounds, following a slightly modified ARM-PCR procedure, were used to build the TCRbeta libraries. Each of the first two PCR rounds ran for approximately 11 cycles and used multiplex TRBV1-TRBV30 forward primers together with a Cbeta reverse primer. Through fastp at Q25 and MiXCR, TCRdb rebuilt clones from the public reads, retaining in-frame beta chains. For every CDR3 protein sequence, its rows merge into one entry that carries the most common genes and DNA. The sample table contains approximately 190,000 distinct CDR3 sequences; only one count was recorded for 85% of them. Less than 20% of the sample belongs to the ten largest clones.

Sequenced material: tumor tissue from primary liver carcinoma. Receptor source: a middle-aged man with primary liver carcinoma and hepatitis B virus infection.

This rearrangement joins TRBV11-2 to TRBJ2-7; 9 positions agree with TRBD1. The CDR3 consists of 15 residues. Looked up from germline, CDR1 is SGHAT and CDR2 is FQNNGV. The V gene end was trimmed by 10 bases and the J gene end by 5 bases; junction bases not matched to a gene: 15. The CDR3 region is CATNLRWTGENEQYF. CDR3 coding DNA: TGTGCCACGAACTTACGATGGACAGGGGAAAACGAGCAGTACTTC. Using reference TRBV11-2 and TRBJ2-7 for the parts outside the CDR3, the full variable domain is EAGVAQSPRYKIIEKRQSVAFWCNPISGHATLYWYQQILGQGPKLLIQFQNNGVVDDSQLPKDRFSAERLKGVDSTLKIQPAKLEDSAVYLCATNLRWTGENEQYFGPGTRLTVT.

For this clonotype: The junction departs from germline at one end; a sequencing error may be responsible. The rearrangement joins TRBV29-1 to TRBJ1-1; D not certain. Germline V gene data show CDR1 as SQVTM and CDR2 as ANQGSEA. This CDR3 spans 13 amino acids. CDR3: CSVEPRQDAEVFF. The CDR3 DNA reads as TGCAGCGTTGAACCAAGGCAGGATGCTGAAGTTTTCTTT.

J is TRBJ2-5 and V is TRBV29-1; 7 bases match TRBD2. V shed 8 bases and J 5 bases; nucleotides not matched to a gene: 14. CDR3 length: 14 residues. Germline-derived CDR1 and CDR2 are SQVTM and ANQGSEA. DNA for the CDR3: TGCAGCTGCCACGTCGGGGAGGGGCATGAGACCCAGTACTTC. This encodes CSCHVGEGHETQYF. Full variable domain (remainder filled in from reference TRBV29-1 and TRBJ2-5): SAVISQKPSRDICQRGTSLTIQCQVDSQVTMMFWYRQQPGQSLTLIATANQGSEATYESGFVIDKFPISRPNLTFSTLTVSNMSPEDSSIYLCSCHVGEGHETQYFGPGTRLLVL.

A word on this clonotype: Lacking the conserved final phenylalanine or tryptophan, this CDR3 likely reflects a read error. The DNA is left out, because the CDR3 cannot be placed on it with certainty; the CDR3 is given as TCRdb lists it. The chain uses TRBV12-3 or TRBV12-4 and TRBJ2-1; the table's D call TRBD2 went unverified against the DNA. Termini included, the CDR3 measures 13 amino acids. This CDR3 reads CASRGSPYNEEFL.

As DNA, the CDR3 is TGCAGGGTGGTAGATGTTGAGGCTTTCTTT. Translating gives CRVVDVEAFF. V gene TRBV29-1 combines with J gene TRBJ1-1; D gene uncertain. The CDR3 contains 10 residues. The germline V gene encodes CDR1 SQVTM and CDR2 ANQGSEA.

This clonotype was counted between two and nine times. Given a much more abundant clone one base away, this may be a read error. The chain employs TRBV7-8 and TRBJ2-4, with TRBD1 identical over 10 bases. This CDR3 comprises 14 residues. V shed 6 bases and J 8 bases; nucleotides not matched to a gene: 7. Germline V gene lookup returns CDR1 SGHVS and CDR2 FQNEAQ. The CDR3 bases are TGTGCCAGCAGATTGGGGACAGGGGTGTACATTCAGTACTTC. The encoded protein is CASRLGTGVYIQYF. Looking up the rest from reference TRBV7-8 and TRBJ2-4 gives the full variable domain: GAGVSQSPRYKVAKRGQDVALRCDPISGHVSLFWYQQALGQGPEFLTYFQNEAQLDKSGLPSDRFFAERPEGSVSTLKIQRTQQEDSAVYLCASRLGTGVYIQYFGAGTRLSVL.

This clonotype was counted once. The junction and the germline gene differ at one end; a read error may be behind it. The V and J genes are TRBV10-2 and TRBJ2-7; the D gene is possibly TRBD2 (5 bases). The CDR3 contains 13 residues. CDR1 is WSHSY and CDR2 is SAAADI in the germline V gene. CDR3 in amino acids: CASSTGTSYEQYF. In nucleotides, the CDR3 is TGCGCCAGCAGTACGGGAACATCCTACGAGCAGTATTTC.

Of note for this clonotype: One end of the junction varies from germline; a read error may be responsible. This chain connects TRBV5-4 to TRBJ2-5, with 7 nucleotides matching TRBD2. Germline V gene lookup returns CDR1 SGHNT and CDR2 YYREEE (reference sequence). This CDR3 is built from 14 residues. CDR3 nucleotide sequence: TGTGCCAGCAGTGACGAGGGAGGGTTGGAGACCCAGCACTTC. It specifies CASSDEGGLETQHF.

Regarding this clonotype: One end of the junction fails to match germline, which may point to a read error. J is TRBJ2-3 and V is TRBV6-5; D is perhaps TRBD2 (5 bases). The CDR3 length is 17 residues. The germline V gene encodes CDR1 MNHEY and CDR2 SVGAGI. The CDR3 region has the DNA TGTGCCGGCAGCTCAATCACGCTCGGCCCGGCTAGCATGGAGCAGTATTTT. This translates into CAGSSITLGPASMEQYF.

Notes on this clonotype: This may be a read error: a much more frequent sequence differs by one nucleotide. Written as DNA, the CDR3 is TGTGCCTGGAGCAACGACACTGCGGGCCCCTATGGCTACACCTTC. Its translation is CAWSNDTAGPYGYTF. This chain connects TRBV30 to TRBJ1-2, with D hard to call. V dropped 3 bases and J dropped 4 bases, with 18 bases sitting between them. CDR3 length equals 15 residues. Germline CDR1 and CDR2: GTSNPN and SVGIG (reference sequence).

The V gene is TRBV6-5, the J gene TRBJ1-6; D is uncertain. Germline lookup yields CDR1 MNHEY and CDR2 SVGAGI. This CDR3 has 13 amino acids. V lost 6 bases and J lost 8, with 11 bases in between. Here the CDR3 reads CASSPRPYSPLHF. The CDR3 DNA sequence: TGTGCCAGCAGCCCTAGGCCGTATTCACCCCTCCACTTT.

CDR3 in DNA: TGCAGCGTTGAAGGGTGGGACACAGTTAACACTGAAGCTTTCTTT. The encoded protein is CSVEGWDTVNTEAFF. V and J are TRBV29-1 and TRBJ1-1; D is possibly TRBD1 (6 bases). Trimming stripped 1 base from V and 2 bases from J, with 14 bases between. The V gene's germline CDR1 is SQVTM and CDR2 ANQGSEA. This CDR3 has 15 amino acids.

The rearrangement links TRBV5-4 to TRBJ1-2, with 8 bases lining up with TRBD1. Germline V lookup: CDR1 SGHNT, CDR2 YYREEE (reference sequence). Germline trimming cut 4 bases from V and 1 base from J; bases unmatched to any gene: 12. This CDR3 region has 17 residues. This CDR3 is CASSTPRQGHFNYGYTF. CDR3 bases: TGTGCCAGCAGCACCCCGAGACAGGGGCATTTTAACTATGGCTACACCTTC.

This clonotype qualifies as medium-sized (0.01 to 0.1%). J is TRBJ1-1 and V is TRBV12-3 or TRBV12-4; D uncertain. Trimming left V 6 bases short and J 1 base short, with 12 bases between. This CDR3 has 14 amino acids. The CDR3 sequence: CASSSSDANTEAFF. In DNA, the CDR3 is TGTGCCAGCAGCTCTTCCGATGCGAACACTGAAGCTTTCTTT.

As concerns this clonotype: One end of the junction fails to match germline, which may point to a read error. This chain uses TRBV29-1 with TRBJ2-7, with D unclear. The germline CDR1 and CDR2 sequences are SQVTM and ANQGSEA. The CDR3 is 11 residues long. The CDR3 nucleotides are TGCAGCGTTGGGTGGGTATACGAGCACTATTTC. Protein product: CSVGWVYEHYF.

The V call is TRBV6-5, the J call TRBJ2-3; 11 positions match TRBD2. In germline, CDR1 is MNHEY, CDR2 SVGAGI. V lost 9 bases to trimming and J lost 7 bases; unmatched junction nucleotides: 12. The CDR3 consists of 15 residues. CDR3 nucleotide sequence: TGTGCCAGTAACCCAAGACTAGCGGGAACAAATACGCAGTATTTT. It specifies CASNPRLAGTNTQYF.

This chain connects TRBV30 to TRBJ2-3; 11 bases are shared with TRBD2. The CDR3 has 15 amino acids. The V gene's germline CDR1 is GTSNPN and CDR2 SVGIG (reference sequence). The J segment lost 6 bases and the V segment lost 4 bases, leaving 9 bases of the junction unmatched. The CDR3 DNA is TGTGCCTGGATCAAAACTAGCGGGAGATCTGATACGCAGTATTTT. Amino acid sequence: CAWIKTSGRSDTQYF.

Remarks on this clonotype: A junction end diverges from the germline sequence, so it may reflect a read error. The chain combines TRBV11-3 with TRBJ2-7; D is uncertain. Germline V CDR1 and CDR2: SGHNT, YENEEA. The CDR3 spans 15 residues. Here the CDR3 reads CVSSLDPWIPYEQYF. DNA of the CDR3: TGTGTCAGCAGCTTAGATCCCTGGATACCCTACGAGCAGTACTTC. The full variable domain, in which reference TRBV11-3 and TRBJ2-7 provide the parts outside the CDR3, is EAGVVQSPRYKIIEKKQPVAFWCNPISGHNTLYWYLQNLGQGPELLIRYENEEAVDDSQLPKDRFSAERLKGVDSTLKIQPAELGDSAVYLCVSSLDPWIPYEQYFGPGTRLTVT.

A note on this clonotype: The junction departs from the called germline gene at one end, perhaps through a read error. The rearrangement joins TRBV5-5 to TRBJ2-3; 7 bases are shared with TRBD2. The CDR3 has 16 amino acids. CDR1 is SGHKS and CDR2 is YYEKEE in the germline V gene (reference sequence). The CDR3 protein is CASSIPTSASKDTQYF. The CDR3 DNA is TGTGCCAGCAGTATCCCCACTAGCGCCAGCAAAGATACGCAGTATTTT.